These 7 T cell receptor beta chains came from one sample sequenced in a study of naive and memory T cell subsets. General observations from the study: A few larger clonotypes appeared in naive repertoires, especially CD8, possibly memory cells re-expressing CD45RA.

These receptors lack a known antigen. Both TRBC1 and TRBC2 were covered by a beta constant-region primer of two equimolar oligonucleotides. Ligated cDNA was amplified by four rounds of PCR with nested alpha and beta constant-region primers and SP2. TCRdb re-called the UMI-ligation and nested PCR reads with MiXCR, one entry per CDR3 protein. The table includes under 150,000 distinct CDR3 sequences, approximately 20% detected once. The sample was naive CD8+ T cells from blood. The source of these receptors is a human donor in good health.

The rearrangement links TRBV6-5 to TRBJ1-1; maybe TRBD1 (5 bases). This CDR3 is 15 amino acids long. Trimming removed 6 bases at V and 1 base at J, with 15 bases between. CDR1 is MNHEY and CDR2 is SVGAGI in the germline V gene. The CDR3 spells CASSYEGPWNTEAFF. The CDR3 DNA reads TGTGCCAGCAGCTATGAGGGGCCTTGGAACACTGAAGCTTTCTTT.

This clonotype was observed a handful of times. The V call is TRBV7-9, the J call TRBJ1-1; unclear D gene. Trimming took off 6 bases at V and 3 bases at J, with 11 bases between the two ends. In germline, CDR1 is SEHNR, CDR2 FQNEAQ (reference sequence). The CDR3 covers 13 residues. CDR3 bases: TGTGCCAGCAGTCCAGCCTCGCACACTGAAGCTTTCTTT. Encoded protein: CASSPASHTEAFF.

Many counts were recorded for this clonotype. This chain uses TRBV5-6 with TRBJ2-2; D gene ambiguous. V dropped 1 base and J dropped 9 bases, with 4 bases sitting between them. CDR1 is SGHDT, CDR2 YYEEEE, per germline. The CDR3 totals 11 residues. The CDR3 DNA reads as TGTGCCAGCAGCTTGTCCCGGGAGCTGTTTTTT. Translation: CASSLSRELFF.

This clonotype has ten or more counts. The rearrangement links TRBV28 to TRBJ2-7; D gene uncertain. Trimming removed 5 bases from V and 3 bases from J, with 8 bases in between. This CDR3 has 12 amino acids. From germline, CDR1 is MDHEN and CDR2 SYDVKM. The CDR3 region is CASSPGLYEQYF. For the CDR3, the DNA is TGTGCCAGCAGTCCGGGTCTCTACGAGCAGTACTTC.

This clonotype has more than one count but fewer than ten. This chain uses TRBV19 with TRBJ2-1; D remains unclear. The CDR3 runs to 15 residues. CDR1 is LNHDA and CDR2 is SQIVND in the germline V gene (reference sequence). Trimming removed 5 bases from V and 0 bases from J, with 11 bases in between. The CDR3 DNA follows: TGTGCCAGTAGTGCCTTTATATACTCCTACAATGAGCAGTTCTTC. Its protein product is CASSAFIYSYNEQFF. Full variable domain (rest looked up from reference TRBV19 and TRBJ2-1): DGGITQSPKYLFRKEGQNVTLSCEQNLNHDAMYWYRQDPGQGLRLIYYSQIVNDFQKGDIAEGYSVSREKKESFPLTVTSAQKNPTAFYLCASSAFIYSYNEQFFGPGTRLTVL.

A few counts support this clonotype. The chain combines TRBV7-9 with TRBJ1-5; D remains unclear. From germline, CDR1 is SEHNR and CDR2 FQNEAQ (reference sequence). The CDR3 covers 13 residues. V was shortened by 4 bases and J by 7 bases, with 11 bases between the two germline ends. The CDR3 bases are TGTGCCAGCAGCTCAGGTTCTGAGCAGCCCCAGCATTTT. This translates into CASSSGSEQPQHF.

The CDR3: CASSSLAGVLNEQFF. The CDR3 nucleotides read TGTGCCAGTAGTAGTCTAGCGGGAGTATTAAATGAGCAGTTCTTC. The J gene is TRBJ2-1, the V gene TRBV19, with 10 bases fitting TRBD2. V dropped 4 bases and J dropped 7; count of bases not matched to a gene: 7. Germline values: CDR1 LNHDA, CDR2 SQIVND (reference sequence). The CDR3 consists of 15 residues. Looking up the rest from reference TRBV19 and TRBJ2-1 gives the full variable domain: DGGITQSPKYLFRKEGQNVTLSCEQNLNHDAMYWYRQDPGQGLRLIYYSQIVNDFQKGDIAEGYSVSREKKESFPLTVTSAQKNPTAFYLCASSSLAGVLNEQFFGPGTRLTVL.